Many counts were recorded for the clone carrying this T cell receptor (beta chain). Antigen specificity is unknown. TCR beta CDR3 region amplification was performed from RNA transcripts. Initially, a first-round RT-PCR of the TCR CDR3 employed the HTBI primer set. TCRdb itself ran the multiplex PCR reads through MiXCR, one entry per CDR3 protein. The sample has 380,000 or so distinct CDR3 sequences; over 11% are singletons. The entry originates in a study of T cells in Graves' hyperthyroidism and ophthalmopathy. Study-level information: Peripheral blood collection took place at initial diagnosis, before any treatment.

General study points: Blood also showed most of the thyroid clonotypes that were expanded above 0.001. Stable hyperthyroidism was separated from ophthalmopathy by a model based on 13 V-J features.

V dropped 3 bases and J dropped 1 base, with 10 bases sitting between them. Germline V gene lookup returns CDR1 SGHNT and CDR2 YYREEE (reference sequence). CDR3 length: 14 residues. The chain recombines TRBV5-4 with TRBJ2-5; D might be TRBD1 (5 bases). This receptor was obtained from a woman under 40 with Graves' hyperthyroidism. The sequencing sample was made of blood. DNA of the CDR3: TGTGCCAGCAGCTCTGGACAACTCCAAGAGACCCAGTACTTC. It encodes CASSSGQLQETQYF.